This T cell receptor beta chain is drawn from a study of blood T cell repertoires in COVID-19. Study at large: COVID-19 samples from acute and convalescent phases originated in the United States, Italy and Spain.

TCRdb's copy holds only in-frame clones and misses some; the assay was immunoSEQ multiplex PCR. The sample carries tens of thousands of clones, around 78% recorded once. This CDR3 comprises 18 residues. V lost 4 bases, J lost 2 bases, and 8 bases stayed unmatched. Germline CDR1 SEHNR, CDR2 FQNEAQ (reference sequence). V and J are TRBV7-9 and TRBJ2-5; 15 bases match TRBD2. Sequenced sample: peripheral blood. This sequence was found in a man in his sixties with acute or convalescent COVID-19. In DNA form, the CDR3 reads TGTGCCAGCAGCTCCGGACTAGCGGGAGGGACCCTTCAAGAGACCCAGTACTTC. Encoded protein: CASSSGLAGGTLQETQYF.